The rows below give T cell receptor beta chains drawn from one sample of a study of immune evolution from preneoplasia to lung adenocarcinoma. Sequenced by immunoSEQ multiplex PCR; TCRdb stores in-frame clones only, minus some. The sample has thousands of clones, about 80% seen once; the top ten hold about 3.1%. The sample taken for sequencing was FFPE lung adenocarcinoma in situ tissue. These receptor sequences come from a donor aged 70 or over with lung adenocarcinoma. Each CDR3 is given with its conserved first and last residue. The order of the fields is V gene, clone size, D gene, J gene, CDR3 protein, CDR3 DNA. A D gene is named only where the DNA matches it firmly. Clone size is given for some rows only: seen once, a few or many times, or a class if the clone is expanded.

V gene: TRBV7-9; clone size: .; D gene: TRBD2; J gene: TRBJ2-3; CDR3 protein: CASSLLAGGPDTQYF; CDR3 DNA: TGTGCCAGCAGCTTACTAGCGGGAGGGCCAGATACGCAGTATTTT
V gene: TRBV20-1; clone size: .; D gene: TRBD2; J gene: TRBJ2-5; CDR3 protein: CSARGTRTQYF; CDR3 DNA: TGCAGTGCTAGGGGGACTAGGACCCAGTACTTC
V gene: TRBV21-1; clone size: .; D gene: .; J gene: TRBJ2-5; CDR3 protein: CTSTNPYRTQETQYF; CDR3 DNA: TGTACCAGTACGAATCCTTACAGGACGCAAGAGACCCAGTACTTC
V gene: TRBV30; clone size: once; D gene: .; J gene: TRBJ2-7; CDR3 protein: CAWSSKGSEQYF; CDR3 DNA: TGTGCCTGGAGTTCTAAGGGGTCCGAGCAGTACTTC
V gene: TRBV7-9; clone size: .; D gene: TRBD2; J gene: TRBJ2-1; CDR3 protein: CASSRLAGGPGEQFF; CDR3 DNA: TGTGCCAGCAGCCGACTAGCGGGAGGGCCAGGTGAGCAGTTCTTC
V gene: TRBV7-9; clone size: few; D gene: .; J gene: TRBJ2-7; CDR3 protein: CASSLGGSAYEQYF; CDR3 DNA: TGTGCCAGCTCTCTGGGGGGCAGCGCCTACGAGCAGTACTTC
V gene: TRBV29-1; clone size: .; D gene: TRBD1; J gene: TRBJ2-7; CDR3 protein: CSVGQTSYEQYF; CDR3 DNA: TGCAGCGTGGGACAGACCTCCTACGAGCAGTACTTC
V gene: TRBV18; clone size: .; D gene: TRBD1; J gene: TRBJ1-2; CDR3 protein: CASSPGQGVLGYGYTF; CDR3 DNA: TGTGCCAGCTCACCGGGACAGGGGGTTCTTGGCTATGGCTACACCTTC
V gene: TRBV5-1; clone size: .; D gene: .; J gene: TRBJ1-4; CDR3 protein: CASSMGTLGTNEKLFF; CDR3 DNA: TGCGCCAGCAGCATGGGGACCTTGGGCACTAATGAAAAACTGTTTTTT
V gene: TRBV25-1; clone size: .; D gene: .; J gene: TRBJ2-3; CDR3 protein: CASGDTRAGTDTQYF; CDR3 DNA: TGTGCCAGCGGTGATACGAGGGCAGGCACAGATACGCAGTATTTT
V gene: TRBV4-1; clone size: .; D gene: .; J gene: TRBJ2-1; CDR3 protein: CASSQGLANEQFF; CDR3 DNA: TGCGCCAGCAGCCAAGGATTAGCGAATGAGCAGTTCTTC
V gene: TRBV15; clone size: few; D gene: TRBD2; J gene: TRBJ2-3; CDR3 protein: CATSRLAGDDTQYF; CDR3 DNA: TGTGCCACCAGCAGACTAGCGGGAGACGATACGCAGTATTTT
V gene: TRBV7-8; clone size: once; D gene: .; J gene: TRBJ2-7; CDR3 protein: CASSPPSKREQYF; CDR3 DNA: TGTGCCAGCAGCCCCCCGAGCAAGCGCGAGCAGTACTTC
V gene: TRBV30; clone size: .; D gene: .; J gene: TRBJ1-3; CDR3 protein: CACNDRGNTIYF; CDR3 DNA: TGTGCCTGCAACGACAGGGGAAACACCATATATTTT
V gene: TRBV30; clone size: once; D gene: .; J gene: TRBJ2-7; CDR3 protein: CAWSGSQSDEQYF; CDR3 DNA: TGTGCCTGGAGTGGGTCTCAATCGGACGAGCAGTACTTC
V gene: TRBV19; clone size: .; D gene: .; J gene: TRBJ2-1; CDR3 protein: CASSITRVSEQFF; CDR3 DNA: TGTGCCAGTAGTATAACCCGAGTTAGTGAGCAGTTCTTC
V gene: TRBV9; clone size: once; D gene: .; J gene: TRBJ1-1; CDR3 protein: CASSVATVGAGSSEAFF; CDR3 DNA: TGTGCCAGCAGCGTAGCTACGGTTGGGGCTGGATCGTCTGAAGCTTTCTTT
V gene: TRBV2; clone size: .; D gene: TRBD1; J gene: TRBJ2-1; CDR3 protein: CASDRGPYNEQFF; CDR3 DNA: TGTGCCAGTGACAGGGGGCCCTACAATGAGCAGTTCTTC
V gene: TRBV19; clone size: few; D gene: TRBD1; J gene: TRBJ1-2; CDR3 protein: CASSIRNRGIYGYTF; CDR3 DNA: TGTGCCAGTAGTATAAGAAACAGGGGCATCTATGGCTACACCTTC
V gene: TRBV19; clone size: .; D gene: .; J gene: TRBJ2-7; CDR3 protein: CASSNPRRDYEQYF; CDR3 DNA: TGTGCCAGTAGTAACCCCAGGCGGGACTACGAGCAGTACTTC
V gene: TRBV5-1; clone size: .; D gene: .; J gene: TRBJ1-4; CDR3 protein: CASSLGGSNEKLFF; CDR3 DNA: TGCGCCAGCAGCCTGGGTGGTTCTAATGAAAAACTGTTTTTT
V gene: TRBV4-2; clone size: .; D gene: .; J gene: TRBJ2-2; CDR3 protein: CASSQVGNTGELFF; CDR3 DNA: TGTGCCAGCAGCCAAGTTGGCAACACCGGGGAGCTGTTTTTT
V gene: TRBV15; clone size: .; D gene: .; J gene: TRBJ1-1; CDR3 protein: CATSRDTEAFF; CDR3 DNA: TGTGCCACCAGCAGAGATACTGAAGCTTTCTTT
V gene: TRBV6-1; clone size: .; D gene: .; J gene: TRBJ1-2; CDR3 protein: CASSDPGRIDYGYTF; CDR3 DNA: TGTGCCAGCAGTGACCCTGGACGGATAGACTATGGCTACACCTTC
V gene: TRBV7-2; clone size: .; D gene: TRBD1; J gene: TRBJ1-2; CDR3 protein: CASSFGDRGTYGYTF; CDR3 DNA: TGTGCCAGCAGCTTCGGGGACAGGGGGACCTATGGCTACACCTTC
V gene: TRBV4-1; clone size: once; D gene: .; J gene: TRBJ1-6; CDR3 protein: CASSQVRDNSPLHF; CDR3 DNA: TGCGCCAGCAGCCAAGTTAGGGATAATTCACCCCTCCACTTT
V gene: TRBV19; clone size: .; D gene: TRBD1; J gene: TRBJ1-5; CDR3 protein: CASTTFTGAYQPQHF; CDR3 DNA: TGTGCCAGTACCACTTTCACAGGGGCTTATCAGCCCCAGCATTTT
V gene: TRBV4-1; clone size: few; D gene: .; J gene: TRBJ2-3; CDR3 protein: CASSQGPSGTDTQYF; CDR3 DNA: TGCGCCAGCAGCCAAGGTCCTAGCGGCACAGATACGCAGTATTTT
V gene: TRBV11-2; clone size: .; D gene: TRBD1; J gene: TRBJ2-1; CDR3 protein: CASSWGGTGASGGKQFF; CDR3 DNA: TGTGCCAGCAGCTGGGGAGGGACAGGGGCATCCGGGGGGAAGCAGTTCTTC
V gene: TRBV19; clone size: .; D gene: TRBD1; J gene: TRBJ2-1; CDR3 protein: CASTEDRGPYNEQFF; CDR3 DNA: TGTGCCAGTACCGAGGACAGGGGGCCCTACAATGAGCAGTTCTTC
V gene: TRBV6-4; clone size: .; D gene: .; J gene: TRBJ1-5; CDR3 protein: CASGKTGSVRNQPQHF; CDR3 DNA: TGTGCCAGCGGAAAAACAGGGTCCGTTCGCAATCAGCCCCAGCATTTT
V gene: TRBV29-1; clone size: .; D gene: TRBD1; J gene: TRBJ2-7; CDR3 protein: CSVLPGDSYEQYF; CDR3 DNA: TGCAGCGTCTTACCCGGGGACAGCTACGAGCAGTACTTC